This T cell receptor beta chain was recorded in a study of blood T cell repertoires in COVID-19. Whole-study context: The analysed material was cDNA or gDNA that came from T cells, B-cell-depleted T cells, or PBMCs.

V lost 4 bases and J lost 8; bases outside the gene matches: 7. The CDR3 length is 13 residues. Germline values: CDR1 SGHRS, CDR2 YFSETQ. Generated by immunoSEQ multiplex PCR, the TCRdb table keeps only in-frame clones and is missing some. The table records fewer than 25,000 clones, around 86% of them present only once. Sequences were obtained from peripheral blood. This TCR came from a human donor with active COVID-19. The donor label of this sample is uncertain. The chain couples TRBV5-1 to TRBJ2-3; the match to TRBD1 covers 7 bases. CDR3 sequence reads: CASSVGQKSTQYF. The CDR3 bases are TGCGCCAGCAGCGTGGGACAGAAAAGTACGCAGTATTTT.